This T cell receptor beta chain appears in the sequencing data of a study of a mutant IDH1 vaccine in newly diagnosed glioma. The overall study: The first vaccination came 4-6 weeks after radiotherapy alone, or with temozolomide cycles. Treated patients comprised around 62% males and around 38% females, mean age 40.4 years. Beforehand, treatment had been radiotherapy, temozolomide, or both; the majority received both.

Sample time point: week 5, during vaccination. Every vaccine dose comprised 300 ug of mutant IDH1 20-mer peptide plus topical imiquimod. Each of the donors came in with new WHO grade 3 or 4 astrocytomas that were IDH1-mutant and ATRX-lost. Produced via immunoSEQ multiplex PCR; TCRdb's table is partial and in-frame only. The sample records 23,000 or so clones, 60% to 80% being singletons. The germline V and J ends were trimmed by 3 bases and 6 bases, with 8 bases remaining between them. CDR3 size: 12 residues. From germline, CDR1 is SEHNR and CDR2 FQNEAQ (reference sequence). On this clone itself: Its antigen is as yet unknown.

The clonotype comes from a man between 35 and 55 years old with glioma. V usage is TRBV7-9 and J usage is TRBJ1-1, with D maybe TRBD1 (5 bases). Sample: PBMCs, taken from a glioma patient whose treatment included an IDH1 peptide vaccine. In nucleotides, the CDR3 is TGTGCCAGCAGCTTCGGGGGTTCTGAAGCTTTCTTT. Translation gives CASSFGGSEAFF.